The 13 T cell receptor beta chains listed next were all sequenced from one sample in a study of identical twins. TCRdb reanalysed the 5' RACE reads using MiXCR and keeps one entry per CDR3 protein. The sample records 650,000 to 800,000 distinct CDR3 sequences, roughly 8% being singletons. The data also belong to a second study, concerning yellow fever vaccine responses in identical twins.

Sequencing was carried out using PBMCs. Source of these receptors: a woman between 18 and 29 years old in good health.

This clonotype was detected ten times or more. The rearrangement joins TRBV7-9 to TRBJ1-1; TRBD1 agrees at 8 bases. Germline V gene data show CDR1 as SEHNR and CDR2 as FQNEAQ (reference sequence). This CDR3 region has 15 residues. J lost 1 base, V lost 4 bases, and 5 bases had no gene match. CDR3 protein: CASSSGQGANTEAFF. For the CDR3, the DNA is TGTGCCAGCAGCTCCGGGCAGGGGGCGAACACTGAAGCTTTCTTT.

The J gene is TRBJ2-7, the V gene TRBV3-1; 8 bases match TRBD1. The CDR3 contains 19 residues. J lost 2 bases, V lost 11 bases, and 26 bases had no gene match. The germline V gene encodes CDR1 LGHDT and CDR2 YNNKEL (reference sequence). The CDR3 coding sequence is TGTGCCTTCTGCTGTGTATCGGGACAGGTCGGCGGGATAACCTACGAGCAGTACTTC. Amino acid sequence: CAFCCVSGQVGGITYEQYF.

This chain joins TRBV7-9 and TRBJ1-2; TRBD1 might be the D (5 bases). The CDR3 runs to 14 residues. Trimming took 5 bases from V and 4 from J, leaving 14 bases between them. Germline CDR1 reads SEHNR; CDR2 reads FQNEAQ (reference sequence). The CDR3 DNA is TGTGCCAGCAGCCTACAGGACGGATTCTATGGCTACACCTTC. Protein sequence: CASSLQDGFYGYTF. Variable domain in full (rest from reference TRBV7-9 and TRBJ1-2): DTGVSQNPRHKITKRGQNVTFRCDPISEHNRLYWYRQTLGQGPEFLTYFQNEAQLEKSRLLSDRFSAERPKGSFSTLEIQRTEQGDSAMYLCASSLQDGFYGYTFGSGTRLTVV.

There are a few counts of this clonotype. V and J are TRBV6-5 and TRBJ1-2; 7 nucleotides line up with TRBD1. From germline, CDR1 is MNHEY and CDR2 SVGAGI. With 6 bases clipped from V and 2 bases from J, the junction kept 6 bases outside the gene matches. This CDR3 comprises 14 residues. The CDR3: CASRLDRANYGYTF. The CDR3 DNA sequence: TGTGCCAGCAGATTAGACAGGGCAAACTATGGCTACACCTTC.

This clonotype has a count of ten or more. An end of the junction differs from the germline gene, which may be a read error. V usage is TRBV12-3 or TRBV12-4 and J usage is TRBJ1-1; D is undetermined. The CDR3 is 15 amino acids. CDR3: CASSLRAGGSTDAFF. In nucleotides, the CDR3 is TGTGCCAGCAGTCTACGAGCCGGTGGGAGCACTGATGCTTTCTTT.

This clonotype showed up many times. The V gene is TRBV3-1, the J gene TRBJ2-2; no reliable D call. Trimming left V 4 bases short and J 3 bases short, with 9 bases between. The germline CDR1 and CDR2 sequences are LGHDT and YNNKEL (reference sequence). The CDR3 is 14 amino acids. The CDR3 sequence: CASSPLRDTGELFF. CDR3 sequence (DNA): TGTGCCAGCAGCCCCCTTCGGGACACCGGGGAGCTGTTTTTT. Full variable domain (remainder filled in from reference TRBV3-1 and TRBJ2-2): DTAVSQTPKYLVTQMGNDKSIKCEQNLGHDTMYWYKQDSKKFLKIMFSYNNKELIINETVPNRFSPKSPDKAHLNLHINSLELGDSAVYFCASSPLRDTGELFFGEGSRLTVL.

The V call is TRBV27, the J call TRBJ2-7; D is unresolved. With 0 bases removed from V and 7 bases from J, the gap between germline ends came to 7 bases. Germline V lookup: CDR1 MNHEY, CDR2 SMNVEV (reference sequence). This CDR3 has 12 amino acids. The CDR3 is CASSLSGQEQYF. The DNA of the CDR3 is TGTGCCAGCAGTTTATCAGGGCAAGAGCAGTACTTC.

The chain is built from TRBV12-3 or TRBV12-4 and TRBJ2-1, with D hard to call. V was cut by 4 bases and J by 10 bases, with 11 bases left in between. CDR3 size: 12 residues. CDR3 loop: CASSYQPGEQFF. The CDR3 nucleotides are TGTGCCAGCAGTTACCAACCGGGCGAGCAGTTCTTC.

In regard to this clonotype: The germline gene is not matched at one end of the junction; a read error may be the cause. The rearrangement uses TRBV3-1 and TRBJ1-6, with D possibly matching TRBD1 (5 bases). Germline CDR1 reads LGHDT; CDR2 reads YNNKEL (reference sequence). This CDR3 has 15 residues. The CDR3 loop reads CASSEEQDLNSPLHF. CDR3 nucleotides: TGTGCCAGCAGCGAAGAACAGGATCTTAATTCACCCCTCCACTTT. The full variable domain, its missing parts supplied by reference TRBV3-1 and TRBJ1-6, is DTAVSQTPKYLVTQMGNDKSIKCEQNLGHDTMYWYKQDSKKFLKIMFSYNNKELIINETVPNRFSPKSPDKAHLNLHINSLELGDSAVYFCASSEEQDLNSPLHFGNGTRLTVT.

The table lists this clonotype with a few counts. The rearrangement joins TRBV12-3 or TRBV12-4 to TRBJ2-1, with D possibly being TRBD2 (5 bases). V lost 5 bases and J 6 bases, leaving 11 bases between the germline ends. This CDR3 has 13 residues. The CDR3 bases are TGTGCCAGCAGTCCTACTAGTGTCAATGAGCAGTTCTTC. Residues: CASSPTSVNEQFF.

In DNA, the CDR3 is TGCGCCAGCAGCTTCTCGCCGGGACAGGGGGTCTACGAGCAGTACTTC. It codes for CASSFSPGQGVYEQYF. The chain recombines TRBV5-1 with TRBJ2-7; the match to TRBD1 covers 11 bases. Per the germline V gene, CDR1 is SGHRS and CDR2 is YFSETQ. CDR3 length: 16 amino acids. Germline trimming cut 2 bases from V and 3 bases from J; bases unmatched to any gene: 7.

A word on this clonotype: Germline is not matched at one junction end, which may reflect a read error. The rearrangement uses TRBV29-1 and TRBJ1-1; possible D gene TRBD1, 5 bases. Germline V gene lookup returns CDR1 SQVTM and CDR2 ANQGSEA. This CDR3 contains 9 residues. CDR3 sequence (DNA): TGCAGCGTTGACAGGGAAGCCTTCTTT. Protein: CSVDREAFF.

The V and J genes are TRBV4-2 and TRBJ2-3, with TRBD2 identical over 8 bases. Per germline, CDR1 LGHNA and CDR2 YNFKEQ. The J segment lost 6 bases and the V segment lost 1 base, leaving 15 bases of the junction unmatched. The CDR3 extends over 18 amino acids. This chain's CDR3 is CASSQGRRLAGPRDTQYF. For the CDR3, the DNA is TGTGCCAGCAGCCAAGGGAGGAGGTTAGCGGGGCCTCGGGATACGCAGTATTTT.